Listed below are T cell receptor beta chains from one sample, sequenced in a study of cytomegalovirus exposure and HLA in healthy donors. TCRdb's table, derived via immunoSEQ multiplex PCR, lists solely in-frame clones and lacks some. This table has 110,000 to 150,000 clones, 94% appearing once. The sample comprised PBMCs. Receptors originate from a man aged 18-30 years in good health and CMV-seropositive. Both conserved end residues are part of each CDR3. Fields, in order: clone size, J gene, V gene, D gene, CDR3 DNA, CDR3 protein. The D gene is left open where the match is weak. A row's size may be missing; if present it is once, few, many or a size class.

. TRBJ2-7 TRBV28 TRBD2 TGTGCCAGCAGTCTTAGCGGGAGTCATGCTTTCGAGCAGTACTTC CASSLSGSHAFEQYF
. TRBJ2-1 TRBV11-2 TRBD2 TGTGCCAGCAGCCCTAGCGGGGGGACTAGGTATGAGCAGTTCTTC CASSPSGGTRYEQFF
few TRBJ2-3 TRBV7-9 TRBD1 TGTGCCAGCACATACAGGGGATTGACAGATACGCAGTATTTT CASTYRGLTDTQYF
. TRBJ2-1 TRBV7-9 TRBD2 TGTGCCAGCAGCTTAGGGACTAGCGGAACCTACAATGAGCAGTTCTTC CASSLGTSGTYNEQFF
. TRBJ2-3 TRBV11-3 TRBD2 TGTGCCAGCAGCTTTGGATCGGGGGGAACAGATACGCAGTATTTT CASSFGSGGTDTQYF
. TRBJ1-2 TRBV28 . TGTGCCAGCAAAATCGCTAACTATGGCTACACCTTC CASKIANYGYTF
. TRBJ2-2 TRBV9 TRBD1 TGTGCCAGCGGCTCGGGACAGGGAACCGGGGAGCTGTTTTTT CASGSGQGTGELFF
. TRBJ2-1 TRBV19 TRBD2 TGTGCCAGTAGTATAGATCTGGCTAGCGGAACATACAATGAGCAGTTCTTC CASSIDLASGTYNEQFF
once TRBJ2-7 TRBV4-1 TRBD2 TGCGCCAGCAGCCAGCCCTCCAGCGGGAGGTACGAGCAGTACTTC CASSQPSSGRYEQYF
. TRBJ2-1 TRBV5-1 TRBD1 TGCGCCAGCAGCTTCACAGGGGGGTCCTACAATGAGCAGTTCTTC CASSFTGGSYNEQFF
. TRBJ1-6 TRBV28 TRBD1 TGTGCCAGCAGTTTCGAGGGGGCTGGGAATTCACCCCTCCACTTT CASSFEGAGNSPLHF
. TRBJ2-1 TRBV9 . TGTGCCAGCAGCGTAGGTAGTAGCGGCTCCTACAATGAGCAGTTCTTC CASSVGSSGSYNEQFF
. TRBJ2-1 TRBV15 . TGTGCCACCAGTGCAGGTCTCAGCTCCTACAATGAGCAGTTCTTC CATSAGLSSYNEQFF
. TRBJ2-1 TRBV18 . TGTGCCAGCTCACCACGCGAGGGAACCTACAATGAGCAGTTCTTC CASSPREGTYNEQFF
. TRBJ2-3 TRBV5-1 TRBD2 TGCGCCAGCAGACTAGCGGGAGGGCCCGCAGATACGCAGTATTTT CASRLAGGPADTQYF
. TRBJ2-1 TRBV10-2 TRBD2 TGCGCCAGCAGTGAAGTGGGGACTAGCGGTAATGAGCAGTTCTTC CASSEVGTSGNEQFF
. TRBJ2-1 TRBV7-9 . TGTGCCAGCAGCACCGGAGGGTTCTGGCGGGAAGGCGATGAGCAGTTCTTC CASSTGGFWREGDEQFF